The source of this TCR beta chain is a study of blood T cell repertoires in COVID-19 (dated by TCRdb to the early 2020s). With respect to the entire study: Samples covering the acute and convalescent phases of COVID-19 were provided by collaborators in the United States, Italy and Spain. The prospective study material was composed of cDNA or gDNA derived from T cells, B-cell-depleted T cells, or PBMCs. The dataset comprised deeply sampled blood TCRbeta repertoires from subjects exposed to, actively infected with, or recovered from COVID-19. The repertoires were released in a freely available public database meant as a resource for research on the immune response to SARS-CoV-2. Samples were obtained from the ongoing ImmuneRACE study (first 160 participants) and from 1,254 subjects provided by 6 global collaborators. The sample metadata nearly always contained a de-identified subject ID, COVID-19 status, age in years and sex. Where available, HLA class I and class II types were taken from metadata supplied by the sample provider and were not determined by assay-based typing. Overall study results and their limits: Clinical and demographic metadata were provided uncurated, with the amount varying by source and participant.

The immunoSEQ Assay, a bias-controlled multiplex PCR, was used to amplify TCRbeta CDR3 regions from genomic DNA. Under the source paper's analysis protocol: The number of nucleated cells in each sample was estimated by amplification of reference gene primers within the assay. To quantify the absolute abundance of each unique TCRbeta CDR3 rearrangement, sequence reads were collapsed and filtered. For each sample, productive Simpson clonality was calculated as the square root of Simpson's diversity index across productive rearrangements. TCRdb took this table from immuneACCESS and kept in-frame rearrangements with V and J called. Such tables lack part of the clones; where checked against another copy, unresolved V genes explain under half of the gap, and the rest is unexplained. From that table come the V and J calls and clone size; the DNA was used to work out D and trimming. This sample comprises roughly 190,000 clones, around 89% of them detected only once. Around 5.8% of the sample comes from the top ten.

Whole blood was collected in K2EDTA tubes by collaborating institutions according to the institutions' own protocols. Collaborator samples were shipped for TCRbeta analysis as frozen whole blood, isolated PBMCs, or DNA extracted from either sample type. V gives up 3 bases and J gives up 2 bases, and the segment between their germline ends measures 7 bases. The germline V gene (reference sequence) specifies LNHDA as CDR1 and SQIVND as CDR2. Measured from the cysteine to the phenylalanine, the CDR3 is 14 residues long. Only the CDR3 part of the read is kept: 42 bases, read in frame from the first base. Comment on this clone: Its antigen target is currently unknown. No much larger clone exists at a distance of one base, and base qualities are not known.

Sequencing used peripheral blood. This receptor was identified in a middle-aged man with active or convalescent COVID-19. The rearranged chain carries TRBV19 and TRBJ1-4, with the D gene uncertain. The CDR3 here reads CASSMARTNEKLFF. The DNA sequence is given as TGTGCCAGTAGTATGGCCAGGACTAATGAAAAACTGTTTTTT.